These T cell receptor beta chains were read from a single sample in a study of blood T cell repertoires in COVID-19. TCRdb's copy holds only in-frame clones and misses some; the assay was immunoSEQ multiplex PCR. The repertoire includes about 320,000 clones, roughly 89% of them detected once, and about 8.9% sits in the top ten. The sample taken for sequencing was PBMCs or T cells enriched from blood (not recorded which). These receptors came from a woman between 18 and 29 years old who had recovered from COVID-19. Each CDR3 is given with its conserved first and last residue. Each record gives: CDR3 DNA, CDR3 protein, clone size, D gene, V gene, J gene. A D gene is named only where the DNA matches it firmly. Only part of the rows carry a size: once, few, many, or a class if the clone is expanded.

TGTGCCAGCAGTTCCAGGGTGGGTGAAAAACTGTTTTTT,CASSSRVGEKLFF,.,.,TRBV9,TRBJ1-4
TGTGCCAGCAGCTTGGTAGTTTCGGGTAGAGGCACTGAAGCTTTCTTT,CASSLVVSGRGTEAFF,.,.,TRBV5-6,TRBJ1-1
TGTGCCACCACGTCCCCAGACTTTAACAATCAGCCCCAGCATTTT,CATTSPDFNNQPQHF,.,.,TRBV7-9,TRBJ1-5
TGTGCCAGCAGTGCCCGGGGAAGGAACACTGAAGCTTTCTTT,CASSARGRNTEAFF,once,.,TRBV2,TRBJ1-1
TGTGCCAGCAGGGACCACAGGGGGCGAGAGACCCAGTACTTC,CASRDHRGRETQYF,.,TRBD1,TRBV27,TRBJ2-5
TGTGCCTGGACTCCAGGGCGAGCCGGGGAGCTGTTTTTT,CAWTPGRAGELFF,.,.,TRBV30,TRBJ2-2
TGTGCCAGCAGTTTATCGAGAGGGAACGTTGAAAAACTGTTTTTT,CASSLSRGNVEKLFF,.,.,TRBV27,TRBJ1-4
TGTGCCAGCTCACCGGAACTATTGCCTGAAGCTTTCTTT,CASSPELLPEAFF,.,.,TRBV18,TRBJ1-1
TGTGCCAGCAGCGTGGGGACTAGCGGGGGTTTCTACAATGAGCAGTTCTTC,CASSVGTSGGFYNEQFF,.,TRBD2,TRBV9,TRBJ2-1
TGTGCCAGCAGACATGACAGGGGTGGATTTCTCGTTGCCGGGGAGCTGTTTTTT,CASRHDRGGFLVAGELFF,.,TRBD1,TRBV27,TRBJ2-2
TGTGCCAGCGGTAGGGGACTGCCGGGCACTGAAGCTTTCTTT,CASGRGLPGTEAFF,.,.,TRBV7-3,TRBJ1-1
TGTGCCAGCAGCTTAAGGGCCCGGCCCGGGGGGAAATATGGCAATGAGCAGTTCTTC,CASSLRARPGGKYGNEQFF,.,TRBD2,TRBV7-2,TRBJ2-1
TGTGCCAGCAGTTTTGTTCAGAACTATGGCTACACCTTC,CASSFVQNYGYTF,.,.,TRBV12-3/TRBV12-4,TRBJ1-2
TGTGCCAGCAGCCACCGGGACAGGGGGGGCACTGAAGCTTTCTTT,CASSHRDRGGTEAFF,.,TRBD1,TRBV14,TRBJ1-1
TGTGCCAGCAGCCAATGGGGAGATCAGCCCCAGCATTTT,CASSQWGDQPQHF,.,.,TRBV14,TRBJ1-5
TGTGCCAGCAGCTTCGGGACTCAATACGAGCAGTACTTC,CASSFGTQYEQYF,.,.,TRBV11-2,TRBJ2-7
TGTGCCCTGAATGGGCCGGGGGATGAGCAGTACTTC,CALNGPGDEQYF,.,.,TRBV2,TRBJ2-7
TGTGCCACCAGTAGGGGTAACGGCTACACCTTC,CATSRGNGYTF,.,.,TRBV24-1,TRBJ1-2
TGTGCCAGTAGTAACGGGTACAATGAGCAGTTCTTC,CASSNGYNEQFF,large,.,TRBV19,TRBJ2-1
TGCGCCAGCAGCCAAGAAAAGGCCAGGAATAACTATGGCTACACCTTC,CASSQEKARNNYGYTF,.,.,TRBV4-3,TRBJ1-2